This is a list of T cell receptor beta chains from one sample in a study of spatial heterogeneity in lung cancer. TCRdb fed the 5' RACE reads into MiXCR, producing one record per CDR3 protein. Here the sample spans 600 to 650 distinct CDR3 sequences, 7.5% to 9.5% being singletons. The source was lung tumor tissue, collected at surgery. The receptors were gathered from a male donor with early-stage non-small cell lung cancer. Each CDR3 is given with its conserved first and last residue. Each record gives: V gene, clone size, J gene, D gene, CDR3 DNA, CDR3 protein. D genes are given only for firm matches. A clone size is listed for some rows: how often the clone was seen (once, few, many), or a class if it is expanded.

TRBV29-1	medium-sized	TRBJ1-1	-	TGCAGCGTTGAAAGGACTGAAGCTTTCTTT	CSVERTEAFF
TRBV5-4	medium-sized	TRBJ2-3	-	TGTGCCAGCAGCGCTCCGATCAGCACAGATACGCAGTATTTT	CASSAPISTDTQYF
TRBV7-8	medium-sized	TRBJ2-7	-	TGTGCCAGCAGCTTAGGGCAGGCCTACTTC	CASSLGQAYF
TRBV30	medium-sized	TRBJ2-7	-	TGTGCCTGGAGTGTCCCGACTGGGTTGTATTACGAGCAGTACTTC	CAWSVPTGLYYEQYF
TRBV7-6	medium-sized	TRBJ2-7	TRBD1	TGTGCCAGCAGCCCCCACCCGGGACAGGGGGCAAACGAGCAGTACTTC	CASSPHPGQGANEQYF
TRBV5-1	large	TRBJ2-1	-	TGCGCCAGCAGCTTATTAGCGGAGTACAATGAGCAGTTCTTC	CASSLLAEYNEQFF
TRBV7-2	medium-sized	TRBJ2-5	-	TGTGCCAGCAGCCCCTGGTCCGGGGAGACCCAGTACTTC	CASSPWSGETQYF
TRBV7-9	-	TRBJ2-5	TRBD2	TGTGCCAGCAGCCCCGGACTAGAAGAGACCCAGTACTTC	CASSPGLEETQYF
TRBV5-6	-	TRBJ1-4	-	TGTGCCAGCAGCTTGGCAACGGGGGGTAAGGATGAAAAACTGTTTTTT	CASSLATGGKDEKLFF
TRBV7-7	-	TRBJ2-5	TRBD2	TGTGCTAGCAGCTTACGTCTAGCGGCCCAAGAGACCCAGTACTTC	CASSLRLAAQETQYF
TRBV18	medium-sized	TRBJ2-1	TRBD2	TGTGCCAGCTCATCGGGCGGGGGGCGGACCTACAATGAGCAGTTCTTC	CASSSGGGRTYNEQFF
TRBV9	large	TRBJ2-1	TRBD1	TGTGCCAGCAGCGAGGGACGGGACAGCCCCTACAATGAGCAGTTCTTC	CASSEGRDSPYNEQFF
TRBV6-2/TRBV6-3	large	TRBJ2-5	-	TGTGCCAGCAGTCAACCAGGGGTAGGGGAGACCCAGTACTTC	CASSQPGVGETQYF
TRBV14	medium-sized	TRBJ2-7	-	TGTGCCAGCAGCTCCGGCGTGGTATCCTACGAGCAGTACTTC	CASSSGVVSYEQYF
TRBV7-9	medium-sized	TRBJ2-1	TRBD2	TGTGCCAGCAGCTTTGTGTCTCAACGGGGGGATGAGCAGTTCTTC	CASSFVSQRGDEQFF
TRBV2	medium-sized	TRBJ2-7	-	TGTGCCAGCAGCGGATTGGGACACAGCACCTCCTACGAGCAGTACTTC	CASSGLGHSTSYEQYF
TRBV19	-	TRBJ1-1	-	TGTGCCAGTACCGACCTTGGGGAGAACACTGAAGCTTTCTTT	CASTDLGENTEAFF
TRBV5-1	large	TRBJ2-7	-	TGCGCCAGCAGCTTGGATGGCGCCCCCTCCTACGAGCAGTACTTC	CASSLDGAPSYEQYF
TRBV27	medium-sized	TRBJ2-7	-	TGTGCCAGCAGTCCGACTGGAGCGGGTGAGCAGTACTTC	CASSPTGAGEQYF
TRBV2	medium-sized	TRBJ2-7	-	TGTGCCAGCGGGTGGGGCCCTATTAAAGATTCCTACGAGCAGTACTTC	CASGWGPIKDSYEQYF
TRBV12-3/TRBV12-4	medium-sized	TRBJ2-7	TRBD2	TGTGCCAGCACTCTTTCGGGAGGGCCGGGAAAAGAGCAGTACTTC	CASTLSGGPGKEQYF
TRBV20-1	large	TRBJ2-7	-	TGCAGTGCTAGAATTGTGGGAGTCCGTTACGAGCAGTACTTC	CSARIVGVRYEQYF
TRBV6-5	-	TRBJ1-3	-	TGTGCCAGCAGTTACGAGCACTCTGGAAACACCATATATTTT	CASSYEHSGNTIYF
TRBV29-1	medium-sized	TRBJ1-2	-	TGCAGCGTTGATACCTGGGACGACTTAGCCTATGGCTACACCTTC	CSVDTWDDLAYGYTF
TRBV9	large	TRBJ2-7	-	TGTGCCAGCAGCGCCAGCCGGGTCACCTACGAGCAGTACTTC	CASSASRVTYEQYF
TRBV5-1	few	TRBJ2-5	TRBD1	TGCGCCAGCAGCTGGGACAGTTGGGAGACCCAGTACTTC	CASSWDSWETQYF
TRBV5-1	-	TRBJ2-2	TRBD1	TGCGCCAGCAGCCTTGACAGGGTAGACACCGGGGAGCTGTTTTTT	CASSLDRVDTGELFF